This entry is about one T cell receptor (beta chain). Its matching antigen is unknown. The CDR3 is 18 amino acids. Germline V gene data show CDR1 as SGHTA and CDR2 as FQGNSA. After removal of 2 bases from V and 2 bases from J, the junction contained 7 bases not matched to a gene. Using immunoSEQ multiplex PCR, the repertoire was profiled, and TCRdb retains in-frame clones only, with some absent. This sample has tens of thousands of clones, with about nine tenths found just once. The source of the sample is a study of identifying expanded T cells in peripheral blood. Study results and caveats: Over two and four weeks, about 15 and 19 clones changed, versus 1.2 between replicates.

The chain combines TRBV7-2 with TRBJ2-5, with 14 bases identical to TRBD2. Input material: blood. The clonotype originates from a person aged 18-69 years in good health. CDR3 in amino acids: CASSLPGTSGRRQETQYF. The CDR3 DNA reads TGTGCCAGCAGCTTACCCGGGACTAGCGGGAGAAGGCAAGAGACCCAGTACTTC.